A selection of T cell receptor beta chains follows, all from one sample in a study of T cell changes during pregnancy in multiple sclerosis. Sequencing was performed with immunoSEQ multiplex PCR; in TCRdb, only in-frame clones are kept and a portion is missing. This table holds 39,000 or so clones, 75% to 95% found once. The sequencing used CD8+ T cells from peripheral blood mononuclear cells, collected after pregnancy. The receptors originated from a female donor with multiple sclerosis, enrolled in a pregnancy study. CDR3s include the opening cysteine and the closing phenylalanine or tryptophan. A D gene is named only where the DNA matches it firmly. Clone size appears in some rows only: once, few, many, or a class for an expanded clone.

j_call d_call v_call clone_size cdr3_aa cdr3_nt
TRBJ1-6 TRBD1 TRBV14 . CASSRQGRSPLHF TGTGCCAGCAGCCGACAGGGGAGGTCACCCCTCCACTTT
TRBJ2-1 . TRBV6-1 . CASSEGLGGGEQFF TGTGCCAGCAGTGAGGGGTTGGGAGGGGGAGAGCAGTTCTTC
TRBJ2-5 . TRBV13 . CASSPRQRQETQYF TGTGCCAGCAGCCCCAGACAGAGACAAGAGACCCAGTACTTC
TRBJ2-7 . TRBV21-1 . CASSGAGASLYEQYF TGTGCCAGCAGCGGTGCGGGGGCCTCCCTCTACGAGCAGTACTTC
TRBJ1-4 . TRBV6-1 . CASSEAGQGNEKLFF TGTGCCAGCAGTGAAGCGGGCCAGGGAAATGAAAAACTGTTTTTT
TRBJ2-7 . TRBV4-1 . CASSQFPSSYEQYF TGCGCCAGCAGCCAATTCCCATCTAGCTACGAGCAGTACTTC
TRBJ2-7 TRBD1 TRBV7-9 . CASSPPGTVSYEQYF TGTGCCAGCAGCCCCCCCGGGACAGTCTCCTACGAGCAGTACTTC
TRBJ2-7 . TRBV15 once CATSRGITGISYEQYF TGTGCCACCAGCAGAGGAATTACAGGGATCTCCTACGAGCAGTACTTC
TRBJ1-2 . TRBV14 . CASSQIYGNYGYTF TGTGCCAGCAGCCAAATCTACGGGAACTATGGCTACACCTTC
TRBJ1-5 TRBD1 TRBV5-6 . CASSLRRRQGQNQPQHF TGTGCCAGCAGCTTGCGTCGACGACAGGGGCAGAATCAGCCCCAGCATTTT
TRBJ2-7 . TRBV5-1 . CASSPGLEVYEQYF TGCGCCAGCAGCCCGGGACTCGAAGTATACGAGCAGTACTTC
TRBJ1-2 . TRBV6-1 once CASSGQSRLYGYTF TGTGCCAGCAGTGGACAGAGTCGCCTCTATGGCTACACCTTC
TRBJ1-2 . TRBV27 . CASSPGQSFILYGYTF TGTGCCAGCAGTCCCGGACAGAGCTTCATCCTCTATGGCTACACCTTC
TRBJ2-5 . TRBV15 . CATSREDRQETQYF TGTGCCACCAGCAGAGAAGACAGACAAGAGACCCAGTACTTC
TRBJ1-1 TRBD1 TRBV2 . CASSETGGLVTEAFF TGTGCCAGCAGTGAGACAGGGGGCCTAGTCACTGAAGCTTTCTTT
TRBJ1-2 . TRBV30 . CAWRQGMVGYTF TGTGCCTGGAGACAGGGAATGGTTGGCTACACCTTC
TRBJ1-6 . TRBV5-6 . CASSIGTGNSPLHF TGTGCCAGCAGCATCGGGACTGGGAATTCACCCCTCCACTTT
TRBJ2-3 TRBD2 TRBV7-8 . CASSLLAGDTDTQYF TGTGCCAGCAGCTTACTAGCGGGGGACACAGATACGCAGTATTTT
TRBJ2-1 TRBD2 TRBV7-9 . CASSLAGLAGYNEQFF TGTGCCAGCAGCTTAGCTGGGCTAGCGGGGTACAATGAGCAGTTCTTC
TRBJ2-7 TRBD1 TRBV5-1 . CASSSPGQGVYEQYF TGCGCCAGCAGCTCTCCGGGACAGGGAGTCTACGAGCAGTACTTC
TRBJ1-2 . TRBV9 . CASSVVGARNYGYTF TGTGCCAGCAGCGTAGTTGGGGCGAGAAACTATGGCTACACCTTC
TRBJ2-7 . TRBV2 . CASGGSKHYEQYF TGTGCCAGCGGAGGGTCTAAGCACTACGAGCAGTACTTC
TRBJ2-7 . TRBV6-1 . CASSDTSIHEQYF TGTGCCAGCAGTGATACTAGTATCCACGAGCAGTACTTC
TRBJ2-7 . TRBV9 . CASSTSSGEQYF TGTGCCAGCAGCACCAGTTCGGGAGAGCAGTACTTC